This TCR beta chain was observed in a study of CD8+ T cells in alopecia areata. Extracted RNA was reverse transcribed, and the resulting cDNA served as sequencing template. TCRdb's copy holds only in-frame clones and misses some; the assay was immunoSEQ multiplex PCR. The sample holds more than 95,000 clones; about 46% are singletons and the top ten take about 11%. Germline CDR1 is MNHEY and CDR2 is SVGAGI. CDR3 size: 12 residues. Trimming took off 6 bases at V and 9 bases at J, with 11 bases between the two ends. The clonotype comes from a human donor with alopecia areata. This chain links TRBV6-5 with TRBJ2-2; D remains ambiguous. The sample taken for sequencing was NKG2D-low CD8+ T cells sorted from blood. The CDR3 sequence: CASSPTFRELFF. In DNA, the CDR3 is TGTGCCAGCAGCCCAACTTTCCGGGAGCTGTTTTTT.